This TCR beta chain was profiled in a study of blood T cell repertoires in COVID-19. Per the germline V gene, CDR1 is SGHNT and CDR2 is YENEEA. This CDR3 is built from 18 residues. After removal of 1 base from V and 9 bases from J, the junction contained 17 bases not matched to a gene. Repertoires were generated with immunoSEQ multiplex PCR, while TCRdb's copy carries only in-frame clones and drops some. The repertoire holds approximately 210,000 clones, with 70% to 90% as singletons. All enrollees were roughly 18 to 89 years old and from under 25 US areas. This chain joins TRBV11-3 and TRBJ2-1; 8 bases match TRBD1. The receptor comes from a woman aged 45-65 years with acute COVID-19. The sample comprised PBMCs or T cells enriched from blood (not recorded which). The CDR3 DNA follows: TGTGCCAGCAGCTTAGGAGCTATAGGGACAGGCGGTATGGGTGAGCAGTTCTTC. It encodes CASSLGAIGTGGMGEQFF.